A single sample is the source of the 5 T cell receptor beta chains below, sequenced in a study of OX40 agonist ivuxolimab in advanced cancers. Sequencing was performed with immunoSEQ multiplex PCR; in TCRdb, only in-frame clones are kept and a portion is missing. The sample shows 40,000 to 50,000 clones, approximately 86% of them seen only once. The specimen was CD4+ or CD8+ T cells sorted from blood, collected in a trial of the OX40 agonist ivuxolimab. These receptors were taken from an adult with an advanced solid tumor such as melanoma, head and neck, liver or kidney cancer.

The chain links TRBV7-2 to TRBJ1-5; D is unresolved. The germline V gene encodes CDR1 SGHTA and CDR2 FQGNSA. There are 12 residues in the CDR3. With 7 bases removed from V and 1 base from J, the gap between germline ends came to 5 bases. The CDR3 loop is CASTSSNQPQHF. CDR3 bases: TGTGCCAGCACCTCGAGCAATCAGCCCCAGCATTTT. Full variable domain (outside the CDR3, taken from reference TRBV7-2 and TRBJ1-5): GAGVSQSPSNKVTEKGKDVELRCDPISGHTALYWYRQSLGQGLEFLIYFQGNSAPDKSGLPSDRFSAERTGGSVSTLTIQRTQQEDSAVYLCASTSSNQPQHFGDGTRLSIL.

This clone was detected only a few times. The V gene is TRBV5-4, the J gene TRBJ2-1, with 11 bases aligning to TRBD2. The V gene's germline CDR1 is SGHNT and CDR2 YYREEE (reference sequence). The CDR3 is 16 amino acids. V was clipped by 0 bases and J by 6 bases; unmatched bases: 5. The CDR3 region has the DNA TGTGCCAGCAGCTTGGCCCCTAGCGGGAGGAGCAATGAGCAGTTCTTC. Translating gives CASSLAPSGRSNEQFF.

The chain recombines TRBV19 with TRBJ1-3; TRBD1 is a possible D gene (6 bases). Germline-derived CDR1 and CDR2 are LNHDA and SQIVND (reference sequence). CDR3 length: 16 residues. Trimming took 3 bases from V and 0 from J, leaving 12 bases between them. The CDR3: CASSIIPGASGNTIYF. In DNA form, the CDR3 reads TGTGCCAGTAGTATTATTCCAGGGGCCTCTGGAAACACCATATATTTT.

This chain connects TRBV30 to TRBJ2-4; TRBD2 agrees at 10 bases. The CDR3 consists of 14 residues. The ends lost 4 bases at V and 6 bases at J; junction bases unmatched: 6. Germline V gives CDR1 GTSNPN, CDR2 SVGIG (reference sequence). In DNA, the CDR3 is TGTGCCTGGACTAGCGGGAGTAGGGTAAACATTCAGTACTTC. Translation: CAWTSGSRVNIQYF. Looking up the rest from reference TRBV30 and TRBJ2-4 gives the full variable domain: SQTIHQWPATLVQPVGSPLSLECTVEGTSNPNLYWYRQAAGRGLQLLFYSVGIGQISSEVPQNLSASRPQDRQFILSSKKLLLSDSGFYLCAWTSGSRVNIQYFGAGTRLSVL.

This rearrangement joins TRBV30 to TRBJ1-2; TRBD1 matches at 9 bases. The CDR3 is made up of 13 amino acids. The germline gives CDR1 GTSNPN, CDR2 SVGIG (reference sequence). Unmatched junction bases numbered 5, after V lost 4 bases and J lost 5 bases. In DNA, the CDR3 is TGTGCCTGGAACCGGGACAGGGCTTATGGCTACACCTTC. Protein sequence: CAWNRDRAYGYTF.